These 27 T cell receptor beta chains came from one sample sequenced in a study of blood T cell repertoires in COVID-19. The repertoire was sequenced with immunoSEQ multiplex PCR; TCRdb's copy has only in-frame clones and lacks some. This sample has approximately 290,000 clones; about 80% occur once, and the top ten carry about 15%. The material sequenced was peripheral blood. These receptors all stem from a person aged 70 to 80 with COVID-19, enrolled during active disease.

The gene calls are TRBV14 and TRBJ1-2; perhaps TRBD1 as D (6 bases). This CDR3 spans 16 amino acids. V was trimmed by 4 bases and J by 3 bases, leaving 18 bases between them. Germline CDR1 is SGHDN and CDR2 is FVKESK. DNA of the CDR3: TGTGCCAGCAGCCGATTTTACAGGGATCTTCACTATGGCTACACCTTC. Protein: CASSRFYRDLHYGYTF. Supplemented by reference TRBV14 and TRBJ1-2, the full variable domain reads EAGVTQFPSHSVIEKGQTVTLRCDPISGHDNLYWYRRVMGKEIKFLLHFVKESKQDESGMPNNRFLAERTGGTYSTLKVQPAELEDSGVYFCASSRFYRDLHYGYTFGSGTRLTVV.

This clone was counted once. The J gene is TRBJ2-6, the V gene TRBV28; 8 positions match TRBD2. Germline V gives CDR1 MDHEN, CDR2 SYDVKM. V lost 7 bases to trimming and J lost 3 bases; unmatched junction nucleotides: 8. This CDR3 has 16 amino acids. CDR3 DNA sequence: TGTGCCAGCACCACGACGGGGGGGCATGGGGCCAACGTCCTGACTTTC. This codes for CASTTTGGHGANVLTF.

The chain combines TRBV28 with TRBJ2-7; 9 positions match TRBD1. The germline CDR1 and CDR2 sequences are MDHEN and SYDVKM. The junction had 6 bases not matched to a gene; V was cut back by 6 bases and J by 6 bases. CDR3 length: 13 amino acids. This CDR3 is CASRKGTGFEQYF. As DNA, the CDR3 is TGTGCCAGCAGGAAGGGGACAGGGTTCGAGCAGTACTTC.

CDR3 in amino acids: CAPIKASRGHGELFF. The CDR3 region has the DNA TGTGCCCCCATCAAAGCCAGCAGGGGGCATGGGGAGCTGTTTTTT. This chain uses TRBV5-6 with TRBJ2-2, with 8 bases that match TRBD1. This CDR3 is built from 15 residues. Looked up from germline, CDR1 is SGHDT and CDR2 is YYEEEE. The V and J ends lost 10 bases and 8 bases, in that order; junction bases with no gene match: 16.

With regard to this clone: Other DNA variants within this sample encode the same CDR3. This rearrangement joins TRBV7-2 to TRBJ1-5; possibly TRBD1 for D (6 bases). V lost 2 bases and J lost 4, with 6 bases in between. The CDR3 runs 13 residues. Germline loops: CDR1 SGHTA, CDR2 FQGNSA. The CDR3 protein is CASSLRGNQPQHF. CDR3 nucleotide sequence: TGTGCCAGCAGCTTAAGGGGGAATCAGCCCCAGCATTTT.

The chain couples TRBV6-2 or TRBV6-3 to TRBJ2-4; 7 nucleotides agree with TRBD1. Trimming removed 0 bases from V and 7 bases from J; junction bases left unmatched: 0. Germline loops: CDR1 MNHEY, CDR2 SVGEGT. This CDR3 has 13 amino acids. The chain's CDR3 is CASSYSGQNIQYF. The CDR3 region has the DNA TGTGCCAGCAGTTACTCGGGACAGAACATTCAGTACTTC.

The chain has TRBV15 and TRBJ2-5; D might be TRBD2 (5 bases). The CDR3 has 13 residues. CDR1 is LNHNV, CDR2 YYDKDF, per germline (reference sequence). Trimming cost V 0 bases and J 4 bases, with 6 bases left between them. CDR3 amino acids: CATSRERGETQYF. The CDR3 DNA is TGTGCCACCAGCAGAGAACGGGGAGAGACCCAGTACTTC. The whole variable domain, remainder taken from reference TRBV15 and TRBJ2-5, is DAMVIQNPRYQVTQFGKPVTLSCSQTLNHNVMYWYQQKSSQAPKLLFHYYDKDFNNEADTPDNFQSRRPNTSFCFLDIRSPGLGDTAMYLCATSRERGETQYFGPGTRLLVL.

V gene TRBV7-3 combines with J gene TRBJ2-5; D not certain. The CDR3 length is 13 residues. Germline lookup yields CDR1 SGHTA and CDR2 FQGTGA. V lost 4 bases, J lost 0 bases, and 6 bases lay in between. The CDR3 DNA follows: TGTGCCAGCAGCTCAGTAAACCAAGAGACCCAGTACTTC. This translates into CASSSVNQETQYF.

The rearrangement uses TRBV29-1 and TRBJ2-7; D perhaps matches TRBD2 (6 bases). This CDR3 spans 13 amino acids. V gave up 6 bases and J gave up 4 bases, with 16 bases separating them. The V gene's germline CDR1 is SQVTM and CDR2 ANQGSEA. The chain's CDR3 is CSVEGRSKYEQYF. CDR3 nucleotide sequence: TGCAGCGTGGAGGGGCGAAGTAAGTACGAGCAGTACTTC.

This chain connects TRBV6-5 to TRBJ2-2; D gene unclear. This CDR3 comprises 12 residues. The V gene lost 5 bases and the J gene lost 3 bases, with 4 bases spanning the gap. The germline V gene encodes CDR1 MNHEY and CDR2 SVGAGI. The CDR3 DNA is TGTGCCAGCAGTCCATACACCGGGGAGCTGTTTTTT. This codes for CASSPYTGELFF.

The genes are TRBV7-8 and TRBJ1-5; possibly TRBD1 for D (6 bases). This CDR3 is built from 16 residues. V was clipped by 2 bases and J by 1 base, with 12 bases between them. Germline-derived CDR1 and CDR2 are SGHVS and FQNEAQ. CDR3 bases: TGTGCCAGCAGCTTATATAAGGGGGGGAGCAATCAGCCCCAGCATTTT. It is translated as CASSLYKGGSNQPQHF.

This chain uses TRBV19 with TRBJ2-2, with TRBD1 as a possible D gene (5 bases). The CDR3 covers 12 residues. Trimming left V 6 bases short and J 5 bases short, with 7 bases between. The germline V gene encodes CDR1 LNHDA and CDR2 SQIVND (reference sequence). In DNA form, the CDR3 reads TGTGCCAGTAGAAGACAGACCGGGGAGCTGTTTTTT. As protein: CASRRQTGELFF.

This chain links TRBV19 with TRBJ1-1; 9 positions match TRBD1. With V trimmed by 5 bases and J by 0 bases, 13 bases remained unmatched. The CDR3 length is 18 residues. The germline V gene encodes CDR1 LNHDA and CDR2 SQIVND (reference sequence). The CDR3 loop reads CASSPRTGAGKLNTEAFF. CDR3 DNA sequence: TGTGCCAGTAGTCCGAGGACAGGGGCCGGTAAACTGAACACTGAAGCTTTCTTT.

CDR3 sequence (DNA): TGTGCCAGCAGCAAATACAGGGGGCCTAGCGGGCCATACAATGAGCAGTTCTTC. It codes for CASSKYRGPSGPYNEQFF. The J gene is TRBJ2-1, the V gene TRBV21-1; the table gives TRBD1 as D, unverified against the DNA. TRBV21-1 is annotated as a pseudogene. This CDR3 region has 18 residues.

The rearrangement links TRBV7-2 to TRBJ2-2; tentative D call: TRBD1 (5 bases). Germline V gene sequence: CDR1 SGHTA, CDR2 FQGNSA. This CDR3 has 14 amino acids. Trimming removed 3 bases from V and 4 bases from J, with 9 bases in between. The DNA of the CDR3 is TGTGCCAGCAGCTTCCGACAGATCACCGGGGAGCTGTTTTTT. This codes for CASSFRQITGELFF.

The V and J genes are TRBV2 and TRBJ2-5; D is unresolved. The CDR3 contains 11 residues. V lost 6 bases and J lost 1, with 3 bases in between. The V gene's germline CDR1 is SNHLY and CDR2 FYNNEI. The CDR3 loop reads CASSGQETQYF. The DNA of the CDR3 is TGTGCCAGCAGCGGCCAAGAGACCCAGTACTTC.

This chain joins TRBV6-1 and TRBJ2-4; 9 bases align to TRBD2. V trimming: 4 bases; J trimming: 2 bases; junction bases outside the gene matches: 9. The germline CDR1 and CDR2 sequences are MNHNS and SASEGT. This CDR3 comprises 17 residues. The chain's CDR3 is CASSVSLAGSSKNIQYF. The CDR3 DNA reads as TGTGCCAGCAGTGTTTCCCTAGCGGGGAGTTCCAAAAACATTCAGTACTTC.

The CDR3, as DNA: TGTGCCAGCAGTTTCCGGGTTGGAGTTCAGCCCCAGCATTTT. Amino acid sequence: CASSFRVGVQPQHF. The genes are TRBV6-2 or TRBV6-3 and TRBJ1-5; D gene ambiguous. Between the trimmed V and J ends, which lost 4 bases and 6 bases, there was a span of 13 bases. The germline V gene has CDR1 MNHEY and CDR2 SVGEGT. CDR3 length equals 14 residues.

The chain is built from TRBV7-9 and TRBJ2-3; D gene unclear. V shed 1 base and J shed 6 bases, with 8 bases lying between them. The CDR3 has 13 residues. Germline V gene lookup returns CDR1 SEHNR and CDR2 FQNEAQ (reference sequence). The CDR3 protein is CASSLDLSDTQYF. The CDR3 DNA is TGTGCCAGCAGCTTAGATCTATCCGATACGCAGTATTTT.

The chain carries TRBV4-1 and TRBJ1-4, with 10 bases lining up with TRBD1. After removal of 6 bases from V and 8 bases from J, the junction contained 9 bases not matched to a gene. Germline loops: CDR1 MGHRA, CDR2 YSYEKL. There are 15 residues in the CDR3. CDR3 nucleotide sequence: TGCGCCAGCAGACAACGACAGGGGGCAGGGGAAAAACTGTTTTTT. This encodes CASRQRQGAGEKLFF.

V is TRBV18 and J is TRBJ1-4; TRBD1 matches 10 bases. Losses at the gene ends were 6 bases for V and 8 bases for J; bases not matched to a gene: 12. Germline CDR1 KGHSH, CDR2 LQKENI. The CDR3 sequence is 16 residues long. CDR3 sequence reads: CASSPGTGVLHEKLFF. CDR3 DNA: TGTGCCAGCTCCCCCGGGACAGGGGTTTTACACGAAAAACTGTTTTTT.

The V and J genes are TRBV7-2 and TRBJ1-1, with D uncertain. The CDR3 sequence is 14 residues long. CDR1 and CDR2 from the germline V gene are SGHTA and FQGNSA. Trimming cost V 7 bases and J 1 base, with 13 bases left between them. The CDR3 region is CASTLGIANTEAFF. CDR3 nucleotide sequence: TGTGCCAGCACCCTTGGTATAGCGAACACTGAAGCTTTCTTT.

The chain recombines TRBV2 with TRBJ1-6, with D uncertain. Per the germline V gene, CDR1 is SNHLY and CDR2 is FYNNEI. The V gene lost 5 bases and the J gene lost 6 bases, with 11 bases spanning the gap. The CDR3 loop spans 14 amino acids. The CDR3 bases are TGTGCCAGCAGTCTAGATCGGAGTAATTCACCCCTCCACTTT. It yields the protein CASSLDRSNSPLHF.

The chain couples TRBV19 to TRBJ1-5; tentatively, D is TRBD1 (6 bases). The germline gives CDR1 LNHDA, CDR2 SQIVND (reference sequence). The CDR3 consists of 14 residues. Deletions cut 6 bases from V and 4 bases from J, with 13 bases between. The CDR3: CASRQQGANQPQHF. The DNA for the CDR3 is TGTGCCAGTAGGCAACAGGGCGCGAATCAGCCCCAGCATTTT.

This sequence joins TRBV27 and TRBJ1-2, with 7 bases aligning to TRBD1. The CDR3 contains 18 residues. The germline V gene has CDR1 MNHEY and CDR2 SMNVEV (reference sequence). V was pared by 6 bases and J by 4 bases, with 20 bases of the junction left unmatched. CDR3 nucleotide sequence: TGTGCCAGCAGGCGCTTGACAGGGAACCAACTGGGGGTCTATGGCTACACCTTC. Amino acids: CASRRLTGNQLGVYGYTF.

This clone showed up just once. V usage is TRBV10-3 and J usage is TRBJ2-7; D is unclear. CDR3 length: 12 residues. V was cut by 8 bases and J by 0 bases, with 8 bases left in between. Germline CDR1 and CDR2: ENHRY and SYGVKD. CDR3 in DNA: TGTGCCATCGCAGGCGACTCCTACGAGCAGTACTTC. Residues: CAIAGDSYEQYF.

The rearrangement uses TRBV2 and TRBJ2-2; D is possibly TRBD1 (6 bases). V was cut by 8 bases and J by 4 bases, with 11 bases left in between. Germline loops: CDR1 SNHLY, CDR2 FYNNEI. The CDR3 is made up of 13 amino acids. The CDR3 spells CASQNRATGELFF. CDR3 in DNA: TGTGCCAGCCAGAACAGGGCCACCGGGGAGCTGTTTTTT.